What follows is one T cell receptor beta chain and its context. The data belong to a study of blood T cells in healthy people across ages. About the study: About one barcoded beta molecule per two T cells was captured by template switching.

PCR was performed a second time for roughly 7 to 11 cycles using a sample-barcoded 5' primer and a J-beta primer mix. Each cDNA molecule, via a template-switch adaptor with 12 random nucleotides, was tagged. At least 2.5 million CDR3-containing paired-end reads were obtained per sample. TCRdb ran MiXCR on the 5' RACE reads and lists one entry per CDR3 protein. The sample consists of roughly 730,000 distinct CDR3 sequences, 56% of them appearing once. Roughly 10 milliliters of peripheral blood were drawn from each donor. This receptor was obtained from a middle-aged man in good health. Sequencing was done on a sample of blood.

In DNA, the CDR3 is TGTGCCAGCACGACGGACAGGGTTCATGGCTACACCTTC. As protein: CASTTDRVHGYTF. The chain couples TRBV12-3 or TRBV12-4 to TRBJ1-2, with 8 bases that match TRBD1. This CDR3 contains 13 residues. V shed 7 bases and J 6 bases; nucleotides not matched to a gene: 7.